This T cell receptor (beta chain) originates from a study of blood T cell repertoires in COVID-19. Libraries were prepared by immunoSEQ multiplex PCR; TCRdb keeps only in-frame clonotypes and omits some of them. The sample records hundreds of thousands of clones, roughly nine tenths being singletons. Those who participated ranged in age from about 18 to 89 years and resided in some 24 US areas. What the recovered Cohort 3 donors had was two negative PCRs, clearance, or symptom resolution. Per germline, CDR1 SNHLY and CDR2 FYNNEI. J was trimmed by 6 bases and V by 0 bases; bases with no gene match: 4. There are 15 residues in the CDR3.

Sequencing input: PBMCs or T cells enriched from blood (not recorded which). This chain links TRBV2 with TRBJ2-2; TRBD2 aligns across 7 bases. This TCR came from a woman in her forties who had recovered from COVID-19. This CDR3 reads CASSEAGLLSGELFF. CDR3 coding DNA: TGTGCCAGCAGTGAAGCGGGACTATTGTCCGGGGAGCTGTTTTTT.